The clone carrying this T cell receptor beta chain was found a few times. Its antigen is still unknown. V was shortened by 0 bases and J by 8 bases, with 14 bases between the two germline ends. CDR3 length: 15 residues. Germline CDR1 reads SGHKS; CDR2 reads YYEKEE (reference sequence). The PCR had 60 Vbeta and 13 Jbeta primers. Data came from immunoSEQ multiplex PCR; TCRdb stores just in-frame clones and leaves some out. The data contain 150,000 to 200,000 clones, 80% to 85% of them seen just once; the ten biggest clones take up less than 1.1%. The data stem from a study of cytomegalovirus exposure and HLA in healthy donors. Study-wide results and caveats: The study flagged 150 to 200 TCR beta chains as cytomegalovirus-associated. As a later analysis revealed, most CMV-associated TCR beta chains appeared HLA-restricted.

Sequences were obtained from PBMCs. This chain links TRBV5-5 with TRBJ1-4; no firm D call. The sequence derives from a woman in her thirties or forties in good health and CMV-seronegative. The CDR3: CASSLDGVRWEKLFF. CDR3 DNA sequence: TGTGCCAGCAGCTTGGACGGAGTACGGTGGGAAAAACTGTTTTTT.